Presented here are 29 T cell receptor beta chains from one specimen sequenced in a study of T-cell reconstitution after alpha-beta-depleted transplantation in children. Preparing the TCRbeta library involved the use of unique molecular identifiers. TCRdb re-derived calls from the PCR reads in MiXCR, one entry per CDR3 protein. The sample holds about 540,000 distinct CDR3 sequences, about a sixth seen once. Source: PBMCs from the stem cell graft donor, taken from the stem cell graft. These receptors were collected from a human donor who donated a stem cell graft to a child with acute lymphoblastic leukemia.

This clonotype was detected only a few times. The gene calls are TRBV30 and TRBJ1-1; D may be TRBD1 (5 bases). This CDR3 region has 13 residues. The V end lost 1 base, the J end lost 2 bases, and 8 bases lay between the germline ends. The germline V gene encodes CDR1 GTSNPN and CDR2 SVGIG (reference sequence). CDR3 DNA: TGTGCCTGGAGTGATCAGGGTAACACTGAAGCTTTCTTT. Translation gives CAWSDQGNTEAFF.

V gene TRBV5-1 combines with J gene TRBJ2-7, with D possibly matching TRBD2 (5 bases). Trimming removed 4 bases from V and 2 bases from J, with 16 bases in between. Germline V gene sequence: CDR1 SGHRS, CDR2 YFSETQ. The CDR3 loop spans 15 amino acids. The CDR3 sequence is CASSLYPGTAYEQYF. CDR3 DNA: TGCGCCAGCAGCCTCTATCCGGGAACAGCCTACGAGCAGTACTTC.

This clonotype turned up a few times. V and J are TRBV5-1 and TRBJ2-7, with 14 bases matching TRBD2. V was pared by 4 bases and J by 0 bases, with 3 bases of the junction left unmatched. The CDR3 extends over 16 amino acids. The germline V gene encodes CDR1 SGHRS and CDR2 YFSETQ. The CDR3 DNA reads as TGCGCCAGCAGCGGGACTAGCGGGAGCCTCTCCTACGAGCAGTACTTC. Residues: CASSGTSGSLSYEQYF.

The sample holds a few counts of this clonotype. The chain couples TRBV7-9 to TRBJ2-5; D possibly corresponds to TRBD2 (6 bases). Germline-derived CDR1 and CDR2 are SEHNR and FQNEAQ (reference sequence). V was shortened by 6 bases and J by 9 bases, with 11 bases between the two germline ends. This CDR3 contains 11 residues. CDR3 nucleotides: TGTGCCAGCAGGTCCAGGGAGGCCCAGTACTTC. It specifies CASRSREAQYF. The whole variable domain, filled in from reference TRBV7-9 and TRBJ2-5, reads DTGVSQNPRHKITKRGQNVTFRCDPISEHNRLYWYRQTLGQGPEFLTYFQNEAQLEKSRLLSDRFSAERPKGSFSTLEIQRTEQGDSAMYLCASRSREAQYFGPGTRLLVL.

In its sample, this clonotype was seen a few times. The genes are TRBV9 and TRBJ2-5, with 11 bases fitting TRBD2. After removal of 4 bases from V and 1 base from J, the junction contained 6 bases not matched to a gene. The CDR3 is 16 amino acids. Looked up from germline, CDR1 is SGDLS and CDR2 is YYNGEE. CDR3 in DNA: TGTGCCAGCAGCTATAGGACTAGCGGGTCCCAAGAGACCCAGTACTTC. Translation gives CASSYRTSGSQETQYF.

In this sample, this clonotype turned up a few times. In DNA, the CDR3 is TGTGCCAGCAGCTCAGGCTGGGACGCAGTCTACACTGAAGCTTTCTTT. This codes for CASSSGWDAVYTEAFF. The chain joins TRBV14 to TRBJ1-1; D may be TRBD1 (5 bases). This CDR3 has 16 amino acids. Trimming cost V 5 bases and J 3 bases, with 19 bases left between them. CDR1 and CDR2 (germline): SGHDN, FVKESK.

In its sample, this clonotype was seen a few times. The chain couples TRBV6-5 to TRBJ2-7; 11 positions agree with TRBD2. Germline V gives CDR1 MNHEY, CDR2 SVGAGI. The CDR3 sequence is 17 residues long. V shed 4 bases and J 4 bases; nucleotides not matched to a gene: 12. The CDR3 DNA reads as TGTGCCAGCAGTTCCTTCATAGCGGGAGGGCCACTATACGAGCAGTACTTC. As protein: CASSSFIAGGPLYEQYF.

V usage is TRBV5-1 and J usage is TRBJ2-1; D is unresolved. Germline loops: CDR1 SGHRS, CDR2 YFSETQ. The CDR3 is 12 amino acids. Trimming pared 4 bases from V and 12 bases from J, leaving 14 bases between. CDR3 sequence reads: CASSPELETQFF. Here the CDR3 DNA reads TGCGCCAGCAGCCCTGAACTGGAAACGCAGTTCTTC.

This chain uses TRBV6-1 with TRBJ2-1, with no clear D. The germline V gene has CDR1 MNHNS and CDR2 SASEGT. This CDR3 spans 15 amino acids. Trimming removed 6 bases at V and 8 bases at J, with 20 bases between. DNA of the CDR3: TGTGCCAGCAGCCCCGGATGGCCCACGATCGATGAGCAGTTCTTC. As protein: CASSPGWPTIDEQFF.

The CDR3 spells CASKAGRRDTGELFF. The CDR3 bases are TGTGCCAGCAAGGCGGGGCGGAGGGACACCGGGGAGCTGTTTTTT. This chain uses TRBV2 with TRBJ2-2; the D gene is possibly TRBD2 (6 bases). Germline assignment: CDR1 SNHLY and CDR2 FYNNEI. V was shortened by 7 bases and J by 3 bases, with 15 bases between the two germline ends. The CDR3 runs 15 residues.

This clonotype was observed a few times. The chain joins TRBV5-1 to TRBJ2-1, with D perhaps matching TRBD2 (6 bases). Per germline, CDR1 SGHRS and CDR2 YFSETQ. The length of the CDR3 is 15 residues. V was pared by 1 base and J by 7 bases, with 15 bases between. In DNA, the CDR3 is TGCGCCAGCAGCTTGTCCGGGACTTACAAGAATGAGCAGTTCTTC. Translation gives CASSLSGTYKNEQFF.

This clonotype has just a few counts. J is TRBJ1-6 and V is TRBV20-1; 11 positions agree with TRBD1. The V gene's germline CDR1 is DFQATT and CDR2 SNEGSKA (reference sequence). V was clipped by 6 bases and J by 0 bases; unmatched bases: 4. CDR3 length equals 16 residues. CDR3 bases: TGCAGTGCCGGGACAGGGGGGAGCTCCTATAATTCACCCCTCCACTTT. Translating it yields CSAGTGGSSYNSPLHF.

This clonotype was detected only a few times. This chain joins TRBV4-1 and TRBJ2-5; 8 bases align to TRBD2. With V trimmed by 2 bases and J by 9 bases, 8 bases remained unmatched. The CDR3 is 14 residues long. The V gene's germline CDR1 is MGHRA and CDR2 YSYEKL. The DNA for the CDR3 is TGCGCCAGCAGCCAACCTACGAACGGGAGGGCCCAGTACTTC. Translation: CASSQPTNGRAQYF.

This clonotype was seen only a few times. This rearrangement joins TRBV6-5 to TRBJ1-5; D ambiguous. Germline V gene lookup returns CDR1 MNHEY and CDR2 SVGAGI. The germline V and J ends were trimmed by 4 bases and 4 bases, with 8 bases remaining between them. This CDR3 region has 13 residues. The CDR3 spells CASSSTVNQPQHF. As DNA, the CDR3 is TGTGCCAGCAGTTCCACAGTAAATCAGCCCCAGCATTTT.

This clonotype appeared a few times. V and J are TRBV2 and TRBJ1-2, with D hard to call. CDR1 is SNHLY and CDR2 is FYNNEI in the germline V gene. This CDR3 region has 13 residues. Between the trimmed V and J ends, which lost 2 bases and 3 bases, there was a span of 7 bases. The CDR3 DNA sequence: TGTGCCAGCAGTGAAAAGGGTTACTATGGCTACACCTTC. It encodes CASSEKGYYGYTF.

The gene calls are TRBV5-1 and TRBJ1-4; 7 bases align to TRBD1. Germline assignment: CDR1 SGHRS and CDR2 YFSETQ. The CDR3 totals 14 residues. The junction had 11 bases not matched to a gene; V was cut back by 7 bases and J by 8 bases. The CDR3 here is CASGRTGRGEKLFF. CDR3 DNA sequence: TGCGCCAGCGGACGGACAGGTCGAGGAGAAAAACTGTTTTTT.

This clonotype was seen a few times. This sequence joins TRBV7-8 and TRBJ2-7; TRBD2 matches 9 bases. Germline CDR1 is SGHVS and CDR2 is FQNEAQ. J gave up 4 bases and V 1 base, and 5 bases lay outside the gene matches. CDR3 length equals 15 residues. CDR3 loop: CASSLVGGRVYEQYF. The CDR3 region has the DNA TGTGCCAGCAGCTTAGTTGGCGGGAGGGTTTACGAGCAGTACTTC.

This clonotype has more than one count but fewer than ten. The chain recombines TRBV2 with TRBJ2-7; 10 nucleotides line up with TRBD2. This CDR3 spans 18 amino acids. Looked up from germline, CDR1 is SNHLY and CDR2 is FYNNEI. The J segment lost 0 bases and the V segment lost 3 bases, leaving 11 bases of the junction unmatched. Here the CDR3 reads CASSDRAGGRTRSYEQYF. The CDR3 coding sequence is TGTGCCAGCAGTGATCGAGCGGGAGGGCGTACCCGCTCCTACGAGCAGTACTTC.

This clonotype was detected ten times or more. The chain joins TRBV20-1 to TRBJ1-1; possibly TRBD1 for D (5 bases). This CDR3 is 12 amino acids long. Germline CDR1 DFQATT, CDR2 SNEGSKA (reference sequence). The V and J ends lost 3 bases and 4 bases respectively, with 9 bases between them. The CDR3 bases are TGCAGTGCTAGCACAGGAGCCACTGAAGCTTTCTTT. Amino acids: CSASTGATEAFF.

CDR3 region: CASSESPRGGYTF. Here the CDR3 DNA reads TGTGCCAGCAGTGAATCTCCCCGGGGTGGCTACACCTTC. This chain uses TRBV25-1 with TRBJ1-2, with D hard to call. CDR1 MGHDK and CDR2 SYGVNS come from the germline V gene. V dropped 1 base and J dropped 7 bases, with 10 bases sitting between them. This CDR3 spans 13 amino acids.

This CDR3 is CASSRTQDTQYF. CDR3 in DNA: TGTGCCAGCTCGCGAACTCAAGATACGCAGTATTTT. This chain uses TRBV18 with TRBJ2-3; D is unresolved. Germline V gene sequence: CDR1 KGHSH, CDR2 LQKENI. V gave up 6 bases and J gave up 5 bases, with 9 bases separating them. This CDR3 region has 12 residues.

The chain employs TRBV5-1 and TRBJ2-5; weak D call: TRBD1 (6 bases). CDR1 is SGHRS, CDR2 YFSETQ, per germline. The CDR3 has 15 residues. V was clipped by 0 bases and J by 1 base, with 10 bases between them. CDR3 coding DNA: TGCGCCAGCAGCTTGGAGGGACATACCCAAGAGACCCAGTACTTC. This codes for CASSLEGHTQETQYF.

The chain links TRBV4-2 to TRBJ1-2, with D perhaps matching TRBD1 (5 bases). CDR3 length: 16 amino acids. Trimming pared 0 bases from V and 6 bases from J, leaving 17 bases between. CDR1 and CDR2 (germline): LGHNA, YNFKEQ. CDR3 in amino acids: CASSQERQGPPHGYTF. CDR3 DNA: TGTGCCAGCAGCCAAGAACGGCAGGGCCCCCCCCATGGCTACACCTTC.

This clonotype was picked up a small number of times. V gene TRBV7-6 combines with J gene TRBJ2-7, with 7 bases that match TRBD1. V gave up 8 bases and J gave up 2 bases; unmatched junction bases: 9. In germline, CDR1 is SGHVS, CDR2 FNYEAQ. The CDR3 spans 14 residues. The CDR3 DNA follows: TGTGCCAGCGCAACCGCGCAGGGGGCCTACGAGCAGTACTTC. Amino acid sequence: CASATAQGAYEQYF.

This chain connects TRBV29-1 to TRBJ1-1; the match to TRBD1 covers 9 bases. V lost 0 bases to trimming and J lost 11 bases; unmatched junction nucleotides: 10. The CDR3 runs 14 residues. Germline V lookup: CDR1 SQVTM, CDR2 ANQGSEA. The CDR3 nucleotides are TGCAGCGTTGAAGAAAGAGGGACAGGGTCGGGGGCTTTCTTT. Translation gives CSVEERGTGSGAFF.

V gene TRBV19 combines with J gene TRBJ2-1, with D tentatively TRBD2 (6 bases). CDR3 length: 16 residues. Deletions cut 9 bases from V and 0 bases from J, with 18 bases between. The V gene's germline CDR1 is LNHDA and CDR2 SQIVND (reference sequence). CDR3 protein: CASRGIAESSYNEQFF. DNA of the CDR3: TGTGCCAGCCGTGGCATAGCGGAGAGCTCCTACAATGAGCAGTTCTTC.

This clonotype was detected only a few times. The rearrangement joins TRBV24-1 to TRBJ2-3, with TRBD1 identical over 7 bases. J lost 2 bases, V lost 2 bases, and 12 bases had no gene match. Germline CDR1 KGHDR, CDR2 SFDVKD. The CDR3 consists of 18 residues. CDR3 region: CATSDSDRASLDTDTQYF. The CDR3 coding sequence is TGTGCCACCAGTGATTCCGACAGGGCCTCCTTAGACACAGATACGCAGTATTTT.

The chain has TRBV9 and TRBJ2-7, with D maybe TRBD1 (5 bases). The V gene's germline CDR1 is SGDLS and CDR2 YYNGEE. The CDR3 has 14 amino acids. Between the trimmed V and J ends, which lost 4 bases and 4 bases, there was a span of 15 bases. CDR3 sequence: CASSPYPQGYEQYF. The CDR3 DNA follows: TGTGCCAGCAGCCCGTACCCCCAGGGTTACGAGCAGTACTTC.

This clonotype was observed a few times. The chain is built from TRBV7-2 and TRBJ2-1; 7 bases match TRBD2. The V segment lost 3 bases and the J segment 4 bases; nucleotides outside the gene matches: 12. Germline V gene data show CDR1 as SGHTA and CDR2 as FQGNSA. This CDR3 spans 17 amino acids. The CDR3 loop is CASSFFPGSGKYNEQFF. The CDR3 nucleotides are TGTGCCAGCAGCTTTTTCCCAGGCAGCGGGAAGTACAATGAGCAGTTCTTC.